The clone carrying this T cell receptor beta chain was detected only a few times. Its antigen is unknown. These data are taken from a study of T-cell memory formation after mild COVID-19. Study outcomes and limitations: Day 15 to 85 contracting clones showed balanced CD4/CD8; later expanders leaned CD4+. Researchers found some responding clones in pre-infection memory, a sign that cross-reactive memory joined.

Looked up from germline, CDR1 is SGHDT and CDR2 is YYEEEE. This CDR3 contains 15 residues. V was cut by 3 bases and J by 7 bases, with 17 bases left in between. MiXCR, applied by TCRdb to the 5' RACE reads, yields one record per CDR3 protein. This sample yields around 390,000 distinct CDR3 sequences, of which 15% to 20% are seen a single time; 20% to 25% belongs to the top ten. This chain joins TRBV5-6 and TRBJ2-1; the D gene is possibly TRBD1 (6 bases). Sequenced sample: PBMCs or a T cell subset sorted from them (not recorded which). The TCR sequence derives from a man between 18 and 35 years old who had mild COVID-19 (a few samples of this study predate the infection). Cell type and time point are not known. The CDR3, as DNA: TGTGCCAGCAGCTCAATCGGACAGATTAGTAATGAGCAGTTCTTC. Translating gives CASSSIGQISNEQFF.